This record looks at one T cell receptor beta chain sequence and its context. Its antigen is currently not known. No clone much larger than this one lies a single base away; base qualities are absent. Relative to germline, V is missing 5 bases and J is missing 8 bases, with 12 bases of the junction outside any gene match. From the cysteine through the phenylalanine, the CDR3 covers 16 amino acids. Only the CDR3 DNA stays, 48 bases, in frame from base 1. Instrument used: Illumina HiSeq 2500. Quantitative 5'-RACE with molecular barcodes was the method used to prepare the TCR beta libraries. The paper's data handling went like this. Disease-linked TCR variants were identified with a new computational method built on a probabilistic model of VDJ rearrangement. TCRdb reprocessed the public reads (quality trimming at Q25 with fastp, clone calling with MiXCR) and kept in-frame beta chains. A single entry per CDR3 protein holds the most common genes and DNA from its merged rows. The V and J calls follow TCRdb's processing rather than the paper's. Here the sample has some 120,000 distinct CDR3 sequences; roughly an eighth occur a single time. 2.5% to 3% of the sample belongs to the ten largest clones.

This record comes from a study of CD8 T cells in ankylosing spondylitis listed by TCRdb under 2017. A note on the overall study: T cell receptor beta repertoires were profiled in healthy donors and ankylosing spondylitis patients so that disease-linked TCR variants could be found. Peripheral blood was sampled, and synovial fluid was also collected from ankylosing spondylitis patients. In total, the full study cohort was made up of roughly 100 healthy donors and roughly 27 ankylosing spondylitis patients.

What the authors observed across the whole study: Blood from ankylosing spondylitis patients appeared to be characterized by a TCR beta motif composed of several highly homologous amino acid variants. Some motif variants were previously reported in synovial fluid and blood of reactive arthritis patients, suggesting common disease-initiation mechanisms. The disease-linked clones were reported as significantly enriched in matched synovial fluid samples from ankylosing spondylitis patients. In peripheral blood, the disease-linked clones were found at relatively low frequencies and had a CD8+ phenotype.

The origin of this receptor is a female donor with ankylosing spondylitis or in good health (not recorded which). Sequences were obtained from blood, either unsorted or a sorted T cell fraction (not recorded which). The sequence is built from TRBV12-3 or TRBV12-4 and TRBJ2-3; the junction holds 11 bases that match TRBD2. The DNA is as follows: TGTGCCAGCAGTATACAGACTAGCGGGGTTCGTGCTACGCAGTATTTT. This gives the protein CASSIQTSGVRATQYF.